A selection of T cell receptor beta chains follows, all from one sample in a study of blood T cell repertoires in COVID-19. Sequencing was performed with immunoSEQ multiplex PCR; in TCRdb, only in-frame clones are kept and a portion is missing. The data contain approximately 250,000 clones, 80% to 90% of them singletons. Sample: PBMCs or T cells enriched from blood (not recorded which). The receptors stem from a woman in her 30s with acute COVID-19. Both conserved end residues are part of each CDR3. Each record gives: clone size, V gene, D gene, J gene, CDR3 protein, CDR3 DNA. A D gene is named only where the DNA matches it firmly. Part of the rows lack a size; the others show once, few, many or a class for expanded clones.

.	TRBV6-2/TRBV6-3	TRBD1	TRBJ2-1	CASSDPQGANEQFF	TGTGCCAGCAGTGACCCCCAGGGGGCCAATGAGCAGTTCTTC
.	TRBV12-3/TRBV12-4	.	TRBJ1-5	CASSSRGGTQHF	TGTGCCAGCAGTTCGAGGGGGGGGACCCAGCATTTT
.	TRBV28	.	TRBJ2-1	CASRFSTQGTRSLYNEQFF	TGTGCCAGCAGATTTTCGACTCAGGGAACGAGAAGCCTCTACAATGAGCAGTTCTTC
.	TRBV28	TRBD1	TRBJ1-2	CASSSKRRDRATSYGYTF	TGTGCCAGCAGCTCTAAACGCCGGGACAGGGCCACTTCTTATGGCTACACCTTC
.	TRBV14	.	TRBJ2-7	CASSSGQPYEQYF	TGTGCCAGCAGCTCCGGACAGCCCTACGAGCAGTACTTC
.	TRBV19	.	TRBJ2-7	CASSNAGYEQYF	TGTGCCAGTAGTAATGCGGGGTACGAGCAGTACTTC
.	TRBV5-4	TRBD2	TRBJ2-2	CASSTSSGSFAGELFF	TGTGCCAGCAGCACGTCTAGCGGGAGTTTTGCCGGGGAGCTGTTTTTT
.	TRBV28	TRBD2	TRBJ2-3	CASSLSSIAGSSTDTQYF	TGTGCCAGCAGTTTATCAAGCATAGCGGGCTCTAGCACAGATACGCAGTATTTT
once	TRBV7-6	.	TRBJ2-7	CASSPGVSYEQYF	TGTGCCAGCAGCCCGGGGGTCTCCTACGAGCAGTACTTC
.	TRBV6-5	.	TRBJ1-4	CASSRVENGKLFF	TGTGCCAGCAGCCGGGTGGAAAATGGAAAACTGTTTTTT
.	TRBV10-3	TRBD2	TRBJ2-5	CAISGGLAGPETQYF	TGTGCCATCAGTGGGGGACTAGCGGGCCCCGAGACCCAGTACTTC
.	TRBV4-1	.	TRBJ1-1	CASSQEVALNTEAFF	TGCGCCAGCAGCCAAGAAGTGGCTTTGAACACTGAAGCTTTCTTT
.	TRBV30	TRBD1	TRBJ2-5	CAWSRDSPGTQYF	TGTGCCTGGAGTCGGGACAGCCCTGGGACCCAGTACTTC
.	TRBV3-1/TRBV3-2	.	TRBJ2-6	CASSRYTPQTGANVLTF	TGTGCCAGCAGCCGATACACCCCGCAAACAGGGGCCAACGTCCTGACTTTC
.	TRBV28	TRBD1	TRBJ1-3	CASSGQGYSGNTIYF	TGTGCCAGCAGTGGACAGGGCTACTCTGGAAACACCATATATTTT
.	TRBV12-3/TRBV12-4	.	TRBJ1-5	CASSRLEQPQHF	TGTGCCAGCAGTCGTTTGGAGCAGCCCCAGCATTTT
.	TRBV6-5	.	TRBJ1-5	CASTPGSGPNQPQHF	TGTGCCAGCACCCCCGGTTCGGGTCCCAATCAGCCCCAGCATTTT
.	TRBV28	.	TRBJ2-7	CASSLQGFEQYF	TGTGCCAGCAGTTTGCAGGGGTTCGAGCAGTACTTC
.	TRBV3-1/TRBV3-2	.	TRBJ1-4	CASSQADRYNEKLFF	TGTGCCAGCAGCCAAGCGGACAGATATAATGAAAAACTGTTTTTT
.	TRBV30	.	TRBJ1-2	CAWSVIRGSVYGYTF	TGTGCCTGGAGTGTTATTAGGGGATCAGTCTATGGCTACACCTTC
.	TRBV28	.	TRBJ1-1	CASTYKVNTEAFF	TGTGCCAGCACATACAAAGTGAACACTGAAGCTTTCTTT
.	TRBV27	.	TRBJ1-6	CASSLVRGNSPLHF	TGTGCCAGCAGTTTAGTCAGGGGCAATTCACCCCTCCACTTT
.	TRBV27	.	TRBJ2-1	CASSAGSRSSYNEQFF	TGTGCCAGCAGTGCCGGGAGCCGAAGCTCCTACAATGAGCAGTTCTTC
.	TRBV18	TRBD2	TRBJ2-1	CASSPGLAAVGGNEQFF	TGTGCCAGCTCACCGGGACTAGCGGCGGTTGGGGGGAATGAGCAGTTCTTC
.	TRBV5-1	TRBD1	TRBJ2-1	CASSLEGQGGNEQFF	TGCGCCAGCAGCTTGGAGGGACAGGGCGGCAATGAGCAGTTCTTC
.	TRBV27	.	TRBJ1-4	CASSFDQEKLFF	TGTGCCAGCAGTTTTGATCAGGAAAAACTGTTTTTT
.	TRBV6-5	TRBD1	TRBJ2-1	CASNEDPGGVYEQFF	TGTGCCAGCAACGAAGATCCAGGGGGCGTCTATGAGCAGTTCTTC
.	TRBV29-1	TRBD2	TRBJ2-3	CSVEGGTSAKPEFTDTQYF	TGCAGCGTTGAAGGTGGTACTAGCGCTAAACCCGAATTCACAGATACGCAGTATTTT
.	TRBV18	.	TRBJ2-3	CASSPPSSTDTQYF	TGTGCCAGCTCACCACCCTCTAGCACAGATACGCAGTATTTT
.	TRBV19	TRBD2	TRBJ2-3	CASSVTSGRTDTQYF	TGTGCCAGTAGTGTTACTAGCGGGAGAACAGATACGCAGTATTTT
.	TRBV13	.	TRBJ1-2	CASSRRETGVNYGYTF	TGTGCCAGCAGCCGAAGGGAGACAGGCGTTAACTATGGCTACACCTTC
.	TRBV5-4	.	TRBJ2-5	CASSFYETDAATQYF	TGTGCCAGCAGCTTTTATGAGACTGACGCGGCCACCCAGTACTTC
.	TRBV14	.	TRBJ2-7	CASSPGTYEQYF	TGTGCCAGCAGCCCCGGGACCTACGAGCAGTACTTC
.	TRBV11-1	.	TRBJ2-1	CASSFRGTYNEQFF	TGTGCCAGCAGCTTTCGGGGGACCTACAATGAGCAGTTCTTC
.	TRBV3-1/TRBV3-2	.	TRBJ2-1	CASSQDFRSSSNEQFF	TGTGCCAGCAGCCAAGATTTTAGGAGTAGTTCCAATGAGCAGTTCTTC
.	TRBV7-9	TRBD2	TRBJ2-7	CASSLEGTLAGDEQYF	TGTGCCAGCAGCTTAGAGGGGACTTTAGCGGGAGACGAGCAGTACTTC
.	TRBV28	.	TRBJ2-1	CASTPPSATINEQFF	TGTGCCAGCACCCCTCCGTCTGCTACGATCAATGAGCAGTTCTTC
.	TRBV4-1	.	TRBJ2-2	CASSQGRGNTGELFF	TGCGCCAGCAGCCAAGGGCGAGGAAACACCGGGGAGCTGTTTTTT
.	TRBV6-2/TRBV6-3	.	TRBJ2-1	CASSYFREWFF	TGTGCCAGCAGTTACTTCCGGGAGTGGTTCTTC
.	TRBV9	.	TRBJ1-1	CASSARRGEAFF	TGTGCCAGCAGCGCCCGGCGAGGGGAAGCTTTCTTT
.	TRBV7-3	.	TRBJ2-3	CASSSEEGDTQYF	TGTGCCAGCAGCTCAGAGGAGGGAGATACGCAGTATTTT
.	TRBV5-4	TRBD2	TRBJ2-5	CASGGLAGGPGETQYF	TGTGCCAGCGGGGGACTAGCGGGAGGGCCGGGGGAGACCCAGTACTTC
once	TRBV7-2	.	TRBJ1-1	CARQTGTEAFF	TGTGCCAGACAAACAGGGACTGAAGCTTTCTTT
.	TRBV28	TRBD2	TRBJ2-1	CASSFLREGPVYSYNEQFF	TGTGCCAGCAGTTTCTTGCGGGAGGGCCCGGTTTATAGTTACAATGAGCAGTTCTTC
.	TRBV11-2	.	TRBJ2-5	CASRPGVQETQYF	TGTGCCAGCAGACCAGGGGTTCAAGAGACCCAGTACTTC
.	TRBV29-1	.	TRBJ1-2	CSVTDRDYGYTF	TGCAGCGTCACGGACAGAGACTATGGCTACACCTTC
.	TRBV19	TRBD2	TRBJ2-3	CASSPPRTSGRAKADTQYF	TGTGCCAGTAGCCCCCCTCGGACTAGCGGGAGGGCCAAGGCAGATACGCAGTATTTT
.	TRBV11-2	TRBD1	TRBJ1-6	CASSLGQANSPLHF	TGTGCCAGCAGCCTGGGACAGGCAAATTCACCCCTCCACTTT
.	TRBV7-3	.	TRBJ2-2	CASSPRGANTGELFF	TGTGCCAGCAGCCCGCGCGGCGCGAACACCGGGGAGCTGTTTTTT
.	TRBV7-9	.	TRBJ1-1	CASSLATDEAFF	TGTGCCAGCAGCTTAGCCACAGACGAAGCTTTCTTT
.	TRBV27	TRBD2	TRBJ2-2	CASSIVFSGSRELFF	TGTGCCAGCAGCATTGTATTTAGCGGGAGTCGGGAGCTGTTTTTT
.	TRBV2	TRBD2	TRBJ2-1	CASRQSSGLHNEQFF	TGTGCCAGCAGGCAATCTAGCGGACTACACAATGAGCAGTTCTTC
.	TRBV30	.	TRBJ1-2	CASPGRGDYGYTF	TGTGCCTCCCCTGGTCGGGGGGACTATGGCTACACCTTC
once	TRBV27	.	TRBJ2-5	CASVGRGTQYF	TGTGCCAGCGTCGGTAGGGGGACCCAGTACTTC